Described below is a single T cell receptor (beta chain) sequence and its context. Its antigen is undetermined. Profiling relied on immunoSEQ multiplex PCR, and the TCRdb table lists in-frame clones only, not all of them. The table has 110,000 to 150,000 clones, roughly nine tenths seen once. This sample was included in a study of T cell responses to AZD1222 COVID-19 vaccine. The study, taken as a whole, reports: Of the AZD1222 recipients, only five to seven were seropositive at baseline. In a largely white British group with more females than males, clonal diversity was possibly underestimated.

V was shortened by 4 bases and J by 7 bases, with 15 bases between the two germline ends. The CDR3 runs 14 residues. Germline CDR1 is KGHDR and CDR2 is SFDVKD. The sequence was obtained from an adult in good health. The specimen comprised peripheral blood, sampled on day 0 of AZD1222 vaccination. This rearrangement joins TRBV24-1 to TRBJ1-2; a weak D match, TRBD1 (5 bases). The CDR3 DNA reads as TGTGCCACCAGTGACGGGGCCCAACGGGGTGGCTACACCTTC. Protein product: CATSDGAQRGGYTF.